This TCR beta chain emerged from a study of blood T cell repertoires in COVID-19. Study background: The United States, Italy and Spain provided the acute and convalescent COVID-19 samples. Sources were T cells, B-cell-depleted T cells, or PBMCs; the material itself was cDNA or gDNA.

The authors' processing: Amplification from reference gene primers served as the basis for estimated nucleated cell counts. Sequencing used immunoSEQ multiplex PCR; TCRdb keeps in-frame clones, though not all of them. V, J and clone size reflect that table, while D and trimming were determined from the DNA. This sample has around 270,000 clones, with about 83% found just once. After removal of 7 bases from V and 1 base from J, the junction contained 8 bases not matched to a gene. Germline V gene data show CDR1 as LGHDT and CDR2 as YNNKEL (reference sequence). CDR3 size: 16 residues. Sequencing input: peripheral blood. This clonotype originated in a woman aged 40 to 50 who had recovered from COVID-19. V and J are TRBV3-1 (or the pseudogene TRBV3-2) and TRBJ2-5; 11 nucleotides match TRBD2. The CDR3 protein is CASTPLAGGSQETQYF. The CDR3 DNA is TGTGCCAGCACCCCCCTAGCGGGGGGCTCCCAAGAGACCCAGTACTTC.